This T cell receptor beta chain was recovered during a study of blood T cell repertoires in COVID-19. Study as a whole: Specimens from acute and convalescent COVID-19 originated in the United States, Italy and Spain.

Participants spanned ages roughly 18 to 90 years and resided in over 20 US areas. Recovered status applied to Cohort 3 donors who had two consecutive negative PCRs. It also applied to those with clearance or with symptom resolution. The CDR3 consists of 17 residues. CDR1 and CDR2 (germline): LNHDA, SQIVND (reference sequence). Trimming shortened V by 5 bases and J by 8 bases, and 25 bases separated the two germline ends. Sequencing was performed with immunoSEQ multiplex PCR; in TCRdb, only in-frame clones are kept and a portion is missing. The profile covers fewer than 200,000 clones, with around four fifths appearing a single time and approximately 4.7% taken by the ten largest.

The clonotype was recovered from a woman aged 45-59 years who had recovered from COVID-19. The sequenced material came from PBMCs or T cells enriched from blood (not recorded which). The chain couples TRBV19 to TRBJ2-4; TRBD1 might be the D (5 bases). CDR3 in amino acids: CASSFTHAGKDGDIQYF. CDR3 sequence (DNA): TGTGCCAGTAGTTTTACCCATGCAGGGAAAGATGGGGACATTCAGTACTTC.